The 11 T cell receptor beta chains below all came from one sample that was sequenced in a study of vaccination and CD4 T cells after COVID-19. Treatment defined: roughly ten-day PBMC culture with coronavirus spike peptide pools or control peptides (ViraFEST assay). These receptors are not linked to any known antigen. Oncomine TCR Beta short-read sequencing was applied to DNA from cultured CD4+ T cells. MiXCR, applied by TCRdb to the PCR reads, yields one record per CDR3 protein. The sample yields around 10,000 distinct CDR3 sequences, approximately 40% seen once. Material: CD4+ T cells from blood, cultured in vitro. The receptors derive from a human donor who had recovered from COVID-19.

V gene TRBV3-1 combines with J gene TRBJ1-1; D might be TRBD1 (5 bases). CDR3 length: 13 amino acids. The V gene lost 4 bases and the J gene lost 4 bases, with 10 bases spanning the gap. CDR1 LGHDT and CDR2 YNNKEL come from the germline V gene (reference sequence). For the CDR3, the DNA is TGTGCCAGCAGCCGTGGGCAGGGCACTGAAGCTTTCTTT. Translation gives CASSRGQGTEAFF. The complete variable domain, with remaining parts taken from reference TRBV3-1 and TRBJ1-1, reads DTAVSQTPKYLVTQMGNDKSIKCEQNLGHDTMYWYKQDSKKFLKIMFSYNNKELIINETVPNRFSPKSPDKAHLNLHINSLELGDSAVYFCASSRGQGTEAFFGQGTRLTVV.

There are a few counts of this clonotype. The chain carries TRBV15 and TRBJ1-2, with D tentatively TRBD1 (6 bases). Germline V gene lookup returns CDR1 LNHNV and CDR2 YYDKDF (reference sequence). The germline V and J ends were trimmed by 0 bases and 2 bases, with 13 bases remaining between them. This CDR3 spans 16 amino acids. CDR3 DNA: TGTGCCACCAGCAGAGATCATGTGACAGGCAACTATGGCTACACCTTC. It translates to CATSRDHVTGNYGYTF.

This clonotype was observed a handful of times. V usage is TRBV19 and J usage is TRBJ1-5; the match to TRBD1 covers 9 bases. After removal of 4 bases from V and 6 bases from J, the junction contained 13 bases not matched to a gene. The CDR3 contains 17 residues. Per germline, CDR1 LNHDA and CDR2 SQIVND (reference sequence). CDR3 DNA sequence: TGTGCCAGTAGTAACCGCCCCTCCGGGACAGGGACTCAGCCCCAGCATTTT. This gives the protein CASSNRPSGTGTQPQHF.

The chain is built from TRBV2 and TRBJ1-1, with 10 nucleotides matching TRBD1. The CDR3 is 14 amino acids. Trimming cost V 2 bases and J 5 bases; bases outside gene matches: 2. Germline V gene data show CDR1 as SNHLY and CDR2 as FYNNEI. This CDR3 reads CASSERTGGTEAFF. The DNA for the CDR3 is TGTGCCAGCAGTGAACGGACAGGGGGGACTGAAGCTTTCTTT.

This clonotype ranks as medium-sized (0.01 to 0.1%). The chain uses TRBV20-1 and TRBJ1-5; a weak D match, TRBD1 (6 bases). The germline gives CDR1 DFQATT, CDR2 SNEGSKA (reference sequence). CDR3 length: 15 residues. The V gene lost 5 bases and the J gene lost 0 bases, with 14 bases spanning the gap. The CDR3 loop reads CSAGGGAYSNQPQHF. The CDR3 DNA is TGCAGTGCTGGGGGGGGCGCTTATAGCAATCAGCCCCAGCATTTT.

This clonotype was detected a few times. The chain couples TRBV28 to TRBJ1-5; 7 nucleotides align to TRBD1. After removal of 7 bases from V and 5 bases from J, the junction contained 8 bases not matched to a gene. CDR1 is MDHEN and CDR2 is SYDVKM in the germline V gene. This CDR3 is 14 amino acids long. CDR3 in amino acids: CASTHYRGDQPQHF. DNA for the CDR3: TGTGCCAGCACCCATTACAGGGGAGATCAGCCCCAGCATTTT.

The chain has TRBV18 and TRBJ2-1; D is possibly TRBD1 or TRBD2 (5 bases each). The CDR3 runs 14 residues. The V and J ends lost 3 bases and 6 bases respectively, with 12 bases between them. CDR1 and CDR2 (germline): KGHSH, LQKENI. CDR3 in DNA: TGTGCCAGCTCACCCGGGGACCCACTCAATGAGCAGTTCTTC. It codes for CASSPGDPLNEQFF.

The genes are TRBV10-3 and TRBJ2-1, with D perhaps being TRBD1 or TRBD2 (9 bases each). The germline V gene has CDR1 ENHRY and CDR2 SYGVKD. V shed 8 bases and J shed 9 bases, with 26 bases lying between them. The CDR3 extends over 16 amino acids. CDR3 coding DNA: TGTGCCATCGTGGCGGGGGACAGGGTACTAGCGGGTGAGCAGTTCTTC. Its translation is CAIVAGDRVLAGEQFF.

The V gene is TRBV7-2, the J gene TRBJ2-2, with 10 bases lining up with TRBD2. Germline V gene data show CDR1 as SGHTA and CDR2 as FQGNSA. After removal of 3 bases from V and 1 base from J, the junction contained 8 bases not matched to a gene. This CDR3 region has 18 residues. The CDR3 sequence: CASSFFFRTSGNTGELFF. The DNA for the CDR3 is TGTGCCAGCAGCTTCTTTTTCCGGACTAGCGGGAACACCGGGGAGCTGTTTTTT.

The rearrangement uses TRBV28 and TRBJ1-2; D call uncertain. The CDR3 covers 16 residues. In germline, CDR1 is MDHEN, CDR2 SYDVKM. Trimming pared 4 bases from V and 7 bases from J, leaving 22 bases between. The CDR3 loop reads CASSSLIDGKSFGYTF. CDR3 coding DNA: TGTGCCAGCAGTTCCTTAATTGACGGGAAGAGTTTTGGCTACACCTTC.

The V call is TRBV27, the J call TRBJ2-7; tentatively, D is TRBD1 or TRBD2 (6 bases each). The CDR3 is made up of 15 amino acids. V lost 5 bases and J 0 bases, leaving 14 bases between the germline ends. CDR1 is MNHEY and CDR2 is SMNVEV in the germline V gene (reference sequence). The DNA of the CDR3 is TGTGCCAGCAGTCCCTGGGGGGCGCGCTCCTACGAGCAGTACTTC. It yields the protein CASSPWGARSYEQYF.